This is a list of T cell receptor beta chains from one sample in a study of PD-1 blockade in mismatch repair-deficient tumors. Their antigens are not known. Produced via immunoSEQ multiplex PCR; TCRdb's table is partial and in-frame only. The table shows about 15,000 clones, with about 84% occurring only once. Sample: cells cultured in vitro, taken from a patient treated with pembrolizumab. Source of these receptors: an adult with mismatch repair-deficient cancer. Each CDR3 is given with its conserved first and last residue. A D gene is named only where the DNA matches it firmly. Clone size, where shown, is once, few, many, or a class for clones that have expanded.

TGTGCCAGCAGCCATGACAGGGCTAGCACAGATACGCAGTATTTT	CASSHDRASTDTQYF	.	TRBV28	TRBD1	TRBJ2-3
TGTGCCAGCAGCGTATTCTCTAGCGGAGGAAACACCGGGGAGCTGTTTTTT	CASSVFSSGGNTGELFF	.	TRBV9	TRBD2	TRBJ2-2
TGTGCCAGCAGACCGGGACTTAGGGTCGGGGAGCTGTTTTTT	CASRPGLRVGELFF	.	TRBV2	.	TRBJ2-2
TGTGCCAGTAGCCCCCTTGCTGAAGCTTTCTTT	CASSPLAEAFF	.	TRBV19	.	TRBJ1-1
TGTGCCAGCAGCTTGGCCAGTACACAAGAGACCCAGTACTTC	CASSLASTQETQYF	.	TRBV5-8	.	TRBJ2-5
TGTGCCAGTAGTATACAAGATACCCTAAACACCGGGGAGCTGTTTTTT	CASSIQDTLNTGELFF	.	TRBV19	.	TRBJ2-2
TGTGCCAGCAGTGAGATAGATCCCGGGGAGACCCAGTACTTC	CASSEIDPGETQYF	.	TRBV27	.	TRBJ2-5
TGTGCCAGCAGAGAGACAGGGGGCAATCAGCCCCAGCATTTT	CASRETGGNQPQHF	few	TRBV6-5	TRBD1	TRBJ1-5
TGCGGCGGGGCACAAGGGAACACTGAAGCTTTCTTT	CGGAQGNTEAFF	.	TRBV29-1	.	TRBJ1-1
TGTGCCAGCAGCTTAAAGAGTGGGACAGGGGCAGCATGGGAGACCCAGTACTTC	CASSLKSGTGAAWETQYF	.	TRBV7-3	TRBD1	TRBJ2-5
TGTGCCAGCAGCTTGCAGTCCCTAGACAATGAGCAGTTCTTC	CASSLQSLDNEQFF	.	TRBV5-4	.	TRBJ2-1
TGTGCCAGTAGTAGCCGGATCCTTGACAGGTCGAACTATGGCTACACCTTC	CASSSRILDRSNYGYTF	.	TRBV19	.	TRBJ1-2
TGTGCCAGTAGTATAGACCGACTAGCGGGGTTTTACAATGAGCAGTTCTTC	CASSIDRLAGFYNEQFF	.	TRBV19	TRBD2	TRBJ2-1
TGTGCCAGCAGTGACTCGGACCAAAGTTCTGCGCAGTTCTTC	CASSDSDQSSAQFF	.	TRBV6-4	.	TRBJ2-1
TGTGCCAGCAGCCCGCTTAACAGGGGACTAGCGGCCTACGAGCAGTACTTC	CASSPLNRGLAAYEQYF	.	TRBV11-2	TRBD2	TRBJ2-7
TGTGCCAGTAGCGACCCGGGACTAGCGGGAGGTCCCAATGAGCAGTTCTTC	CASSDPGLAGGPNEQFF	.	TRBV19	TRBD2	TRBJ2-1
TGTGCCAGCAGACTAGCGGAGGTTTACGAGCAGTACTTC	CASRLAEVYEQYF	.	TRBV6-1	TRBD2	TRBJ2-7
TGCGCCAGCAGCTTGGGGACAAACTATGGCTACACCTTC	CASSLGTNYGYTF	.	TRBV5-1	.	TRBJ1-2
TGTGCCAGCAGACACCGGGACTCCTACGAGCAGTACTTC	CASRHRDSYEQYF	.	TRBV6-1	.	TRBJ2-7
TGCGCCAGCAGTTCCACTACGGTATTCACTGAAGCTTTCTTT	CASSSTTVFTEAFF	.	TRBV5-1	.	TRBJ1-1
TGTGCCAGTAGTACAGGTAGACACTTTGAAGAGACCCAGTACTTC	CASSTGRHFEETQYF	.	TRBV19	.	TRBJ2-5
TGCGCCAGCAAGGGGAACGTGGACTATGGCTACACCTTC	CASKGNVDYGYTF	once	TRBV5-1	.	TRBJ1-2
TGCGCCAGCAGCCAAGGGACAGGGGTTAACTCCTACAATGAGCAGTTCTTC	CASSQGTGVNSYNEQFF	.	TRBV4-1	TRBD1	TRBJ2-1
TGTGCCAGCAGGATAGTCAATTCACCCCTCCACTTT	CASRIVNSPLHF	.	TRBV28	.	TRBJ1-6
TGTGCCAGTAGTATAGACGTGACTAGCGGGGATACGCAGTATTTT	CASSIDVTSGDTQYF	.	TRBV19	TRBD2	TRBJ2-3
TGTGCCAGCTCCCCCGTAGGGGCTGCTAATGAAAAACTGTTTTTT	CASSPVGAANEKLFF	few	TRBV2	.	TRBJ1-4
TGTGCCAGCAGCTTAGAGTCCGGCCGGACCTACGAGCAGTACTTC	CASSLESGRTYEQYF	.	TRBV7-2	.	TRBJ2-7
TGTGCCAGCAGCGCCTCCACCCAGGGGTACGAGCAGTACTTC	CASSASTQGYEQYF	.	TRBV9	.	TRBJ2-7
TGCGCCAGCACCCTGAGCGGGAGATCACCAGATACGCAGTATTTT	CASTLSGRSPDTQYF	.	TRBV5-1	TRBD2	TRBJ2-3
TGTGCCAGCAGCGAACCAGGGGGCACAACTGGAAACACCATATATTTT	CASSEPGGTTGNTIYF	.	TRBV5-6	TRBD1	TRBJ1-3
TGTGCCAGCAGCTCACAGGGTTTTGCTGAAGCTTTCTTT	CASSSQGFAEAFF	.	TRBV7-9	.	TRBJ1-1
TGTGCCAGCAGTTCGGGCCTGAGTCTACCTTCCTACGAGCAGTACTTC	CASSSGLSLPSYEQYF	.	TRBV28	.	TRBJ2-7
TGTGCCAGCAGCCCTAACGAGGGGCGGATTTGGAATGAGCAGTTCTTC	CASSPNEGRIWNEQFF	.	TRBV14	.	TRBJ2-1
TGTGCCAGCAGTGAACTAGCGGGAGAGTACAATGAGCAGTTCTTC	CASSELAGEYNEQFF	.	TRBV7-6	TRBD2	TRBJ2-1
TGTGCCAGCAGTTCAAAGGGGGGACAGGGAGGGTCTGGCTACACCTTC	CASSSKGGQGGSGYTF	.	TRBV6-6	TRBD1	TRBJ1-2
TGTGCCAGCATCCCACGGGCGGCAGACACCTACGAGCAGTACTTC	CASIPRAADTYEQYF	.	TRBV2	.	TRBJ2-7
TGCGCCAGCAGCCAACCAGGACAGGGACGGAACATTCAGTACTTC	CASSQPGQGRNIQYF	few	TRBV4-1	TRBD1	TRBJ2-4
TGCGCCAGCAGCCCGGCCGTCGGAACCTACGAGCAGTACTTC	CASSPAVGTYEQYF	.	TRBV5-1	.	TRBJ2-7
TGTGCCTGGGCTGGGGGTCAAGGGGCAACAGGGCAGCCCCAGCATTTT	CAWAGGQGATGQPQHF	.	TRBV30	.	TRBJ1-5
TGCGCCAGCAGCTTGGCTAAGAGCACAGATACGCAGTATTTT	CASSLAKSTDTQYF	few	TRBV5-1	.	TRBJ2-3
TGTGCCACCCACTTGGGGCTAGCTTACACCGGGGAGCTGTTTTTT	CATHLGLAYTGELFF	.	TRBV27	.	TRBJ2-2
TGTGCCTGGAGTTCAGGGAGTCAGCCCCAGCATTTT	CAWSSGSQPQHF	.	TRBV30	.	TRBJ1-5
TGTGCCAGCAGCCTGATGTGGGAGATGGAAGCTTTCTTT	CASSLMWEMEAFF	.	TRBV6-6	.	TRBJ1-1